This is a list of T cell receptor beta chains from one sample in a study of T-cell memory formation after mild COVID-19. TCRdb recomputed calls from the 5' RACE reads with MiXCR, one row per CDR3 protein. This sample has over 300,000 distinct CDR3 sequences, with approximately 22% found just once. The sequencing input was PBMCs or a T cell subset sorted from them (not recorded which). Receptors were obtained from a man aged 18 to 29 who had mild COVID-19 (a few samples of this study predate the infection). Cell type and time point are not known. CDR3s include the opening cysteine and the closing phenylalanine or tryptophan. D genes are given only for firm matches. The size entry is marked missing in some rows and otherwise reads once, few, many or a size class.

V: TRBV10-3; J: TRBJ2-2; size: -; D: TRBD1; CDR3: CAISSGQGGWELFF; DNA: TGTGCCATCAGCTCGGGACAGGGGGGCTGGGAGCTGTTTTTT
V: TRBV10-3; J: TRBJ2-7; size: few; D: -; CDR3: CATDSGQSTYEQYF; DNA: TGTGCCACCGACTCCGGACAGTCTACTTACGAGCAGTACTTC
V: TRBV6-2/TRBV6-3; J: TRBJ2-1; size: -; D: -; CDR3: CASSLKGGGAPYNEQFF; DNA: TGTGCCAGCAGCTTGAAGGGGGGTGGGGCCCCCTACAATGAGCAGTTCTTC
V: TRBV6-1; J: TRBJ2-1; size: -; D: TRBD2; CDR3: CASRPGLAGGRNEQFF; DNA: TGTGCCAGCAGACCTGGACTAGCGGGGGGGCGCAATGAGCAGTTCTTC
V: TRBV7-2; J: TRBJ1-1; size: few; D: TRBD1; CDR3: CASSPSGQAEAFF; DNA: TGTGCCAGCAGCCCGAGTGGACAGGCTGAAGCTTTCTTT
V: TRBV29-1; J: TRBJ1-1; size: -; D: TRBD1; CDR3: CSVKDRGENTEAFF; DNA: TGCAGCGTAAAAGACAGGGGTGAAAACACTGAAGCTTTCTTT
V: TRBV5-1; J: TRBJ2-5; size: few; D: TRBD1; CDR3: CASSLRDRGRETQYF; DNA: TGCGCCAGCAGCTTGAGAGACAGGGGGCGAGAGACCCAGTACTTC
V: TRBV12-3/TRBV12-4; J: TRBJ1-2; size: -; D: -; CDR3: CALWDTYGYTF; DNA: TGTGCTCTGTGGGATACCTATGGCTACACCTTC
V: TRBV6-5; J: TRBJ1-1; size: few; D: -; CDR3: CASSYGGVAEAFF; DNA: TGTGCCAGCAGTTACGGAGGGGTCGCTGAAGCTTTCTTT
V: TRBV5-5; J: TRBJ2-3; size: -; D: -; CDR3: CASRMPYTDTQYF; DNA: TGTGCCAGCAGAATGCCCTACACAGATACGCAGTATTTT
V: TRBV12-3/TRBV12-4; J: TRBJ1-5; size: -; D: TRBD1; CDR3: CASSLAGQGGQPQHF; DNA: TGTGCCAGCAGTTTAGCGGGACAGGGGGGTCAGCCCCAGCATTTT
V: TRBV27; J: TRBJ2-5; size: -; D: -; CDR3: CASSLSWGPRETQYF; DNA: TGTGCCAGCAGTCTATCCTGGGGACCCAGGGAGACCCAGTACTTC
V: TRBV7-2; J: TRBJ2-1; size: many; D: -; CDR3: CASSSGFPGSSYNEQFF; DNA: TGTGCCAGCAGCTCAGGATTCCCGGGGAGCTCCTACAATGAGCAGTTCTTC
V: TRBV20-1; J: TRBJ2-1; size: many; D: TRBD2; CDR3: CSAGRGLAGVEQFF; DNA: TGCAGTGCGGGACGCGGACTAGCGGGGGTCGAGCAGTTCTTC
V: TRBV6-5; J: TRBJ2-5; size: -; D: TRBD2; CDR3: CASSYPTGGGTQETQYF; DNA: TGTGCCAGCAGTTACCCGACGGGGGGGGGGACCCAAGAGACCCAGTACTTC
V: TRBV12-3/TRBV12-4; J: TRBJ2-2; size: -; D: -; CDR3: CAASGSTGELFF; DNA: TGTGCCGCCTCGGGGTCCACCGGGGAGCTGTTTTTT
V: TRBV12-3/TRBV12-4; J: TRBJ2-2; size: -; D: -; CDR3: CASSRLASNTGELFF; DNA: TGTGCCAGCAGCCGGCTAGCCTCGAACACCGGGGAGCTGTTTTTT
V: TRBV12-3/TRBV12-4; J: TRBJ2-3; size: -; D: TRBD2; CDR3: CASRGRPSGGSDTQYF; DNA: TGTGCCAGCAGGGGAAGACCTAGCGGGGGTTCAGATACGCAGTATTTT
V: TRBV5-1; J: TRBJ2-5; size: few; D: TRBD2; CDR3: CASSTERLSGGGETQYF; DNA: TGCGCCAGCAGCACAGAACGTCTTAGCGGGGGAGGGGAGACCCAGTACTTC
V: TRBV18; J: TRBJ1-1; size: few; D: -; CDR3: CASSPPGRTEAFF; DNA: TGTGCCAGCTCACCACCGGGGAGGACTGAAGCTTTCTTT
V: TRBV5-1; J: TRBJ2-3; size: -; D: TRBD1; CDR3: CSSRSGQAGTDTQYF; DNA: TGCTCCAGCAGATCGGGACAGGCTGGCACAGATACGCAGTATTTT
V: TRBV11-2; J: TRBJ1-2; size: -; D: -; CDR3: CASSLAGGAYGYTF; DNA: TGTGCCAGCAGCTTAGCCGGTGGAGCCTATGGCTACACCTTC
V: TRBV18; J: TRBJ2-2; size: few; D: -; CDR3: CASSPPMGRNTGELFF; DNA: TGTGCCAGCTCACCACCGATGGGGAGGAACACCGGGGAGCTGTTTTTT
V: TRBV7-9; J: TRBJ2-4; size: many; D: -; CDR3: CASSLVGQANIQYF; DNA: TGTGCCAGCAGCTTAGTGGGGCAGGCGAACATTCAGTACTTC
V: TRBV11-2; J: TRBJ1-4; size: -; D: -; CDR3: CASRGGPEKLFF; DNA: TGTGCCAGCAGAGGAGGCCCTGAAAAACTGTTTTTT
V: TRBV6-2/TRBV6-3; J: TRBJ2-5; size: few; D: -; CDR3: CASSYQGETQYF; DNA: TGTGCCAGCAGTTACCAAGGGGAGACCCAGTACTTC
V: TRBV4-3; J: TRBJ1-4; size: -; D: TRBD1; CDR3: CASSQVVSRTGEKLFF; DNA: TGCGCCAGCAGCCAAGTAGTCTCCAGGACAGGCGAAAAACTGTTTTTT
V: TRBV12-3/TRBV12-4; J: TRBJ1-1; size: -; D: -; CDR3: CASSSRRMNTEAFF; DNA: TGTGCCAGCAGTTCTCGACGGATGAACACTGAAGCTTTCTTT
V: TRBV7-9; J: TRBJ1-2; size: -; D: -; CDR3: CASSLGSGGREKGYTF; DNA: TGTGCCAGCAGCTTAGGCTCCGGCGGCAGGGAGAAGGGCTACACCTTC
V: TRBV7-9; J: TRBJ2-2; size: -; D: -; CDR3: CASRGGPNTGELFF; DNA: TGTGCCAGTCGCGGGGGCCCGAACACCGGGGAGCTGTTTTTT
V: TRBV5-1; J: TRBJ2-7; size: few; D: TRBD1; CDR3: CASSVGTEGSYEQYF; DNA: TGCGCCAGCAGCGTTGGGACAGAGGGCTCCTACGAGCAGTACTTC
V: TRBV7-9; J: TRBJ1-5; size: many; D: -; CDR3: CASSLTGGDQPQHF; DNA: TGTGCCAGCAGCTTAACGGGGGGCGATCAGCCCCAGCATTTT
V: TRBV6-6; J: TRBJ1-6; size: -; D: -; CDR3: CASSYGPYNSPLHF; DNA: TGTGCCAGCAGTTACGGCCCCTATAATTCACCCCTCCACTTT
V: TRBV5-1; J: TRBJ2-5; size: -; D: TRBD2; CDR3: CASSSTTSGGQETQYF; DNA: TGCGCCAGCAGCTCCACTACGAGCGGGGGACAAGAGACCCAGTACTTC
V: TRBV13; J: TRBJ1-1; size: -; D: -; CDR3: CASRGEQGFGNTEAFF; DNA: TGTGCCAGCAGGGGGGAGCAAGGCTTCGGGAACACTGAAGCTTTCTTT
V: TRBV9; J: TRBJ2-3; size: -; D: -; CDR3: CASSAWGSFRTDTQYF; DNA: TGTGCCAGCAGCGCGTGGGGGAGTTTCCGCACAGATACGCAGTATTTT
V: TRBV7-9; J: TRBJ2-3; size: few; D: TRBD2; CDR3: CASFGGGAVTQYF; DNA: TGTGCCAGCTTCGGCGGGGGGGCGGTTACGCAGTATTTT
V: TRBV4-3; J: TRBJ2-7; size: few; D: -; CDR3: CASSQDLRDGSYEQYF; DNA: TGCGCCAGCAGCCAAGATCTTAGGGACGGCTCCTACGAGCAGTACTTC
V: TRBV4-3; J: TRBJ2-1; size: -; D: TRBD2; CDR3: CASSRTSGGPGHEQFF; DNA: TGCGCCAGCAGCCGGACTAGCGGGGGTCCCGGCCATGAGCAGTTCTTC
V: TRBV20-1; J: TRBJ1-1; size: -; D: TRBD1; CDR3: CSARPGGINTEAFF; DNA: TGCAGTGCTAGGCCAGGGGGGATCAACACTGAAGCTTTCTTT
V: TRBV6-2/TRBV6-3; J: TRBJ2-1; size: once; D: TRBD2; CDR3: CASSPRRRGSGHDEQFF; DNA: TGTGCCAGCAGTCCCCGCAGGCGGGGGTCAGGTCATGATGAGCAGTTCTTC
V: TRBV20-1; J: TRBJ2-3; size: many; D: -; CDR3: CSANGGGPDTQYF; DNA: TGCAGTGCAAACGGGGGCGGGCCAGATACGCAGTATTTT
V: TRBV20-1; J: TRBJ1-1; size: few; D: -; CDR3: CSAAVMNTEAFF; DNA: TGCAGTGCTGCAGTCATGAACACTGAAGCTTTCTTT